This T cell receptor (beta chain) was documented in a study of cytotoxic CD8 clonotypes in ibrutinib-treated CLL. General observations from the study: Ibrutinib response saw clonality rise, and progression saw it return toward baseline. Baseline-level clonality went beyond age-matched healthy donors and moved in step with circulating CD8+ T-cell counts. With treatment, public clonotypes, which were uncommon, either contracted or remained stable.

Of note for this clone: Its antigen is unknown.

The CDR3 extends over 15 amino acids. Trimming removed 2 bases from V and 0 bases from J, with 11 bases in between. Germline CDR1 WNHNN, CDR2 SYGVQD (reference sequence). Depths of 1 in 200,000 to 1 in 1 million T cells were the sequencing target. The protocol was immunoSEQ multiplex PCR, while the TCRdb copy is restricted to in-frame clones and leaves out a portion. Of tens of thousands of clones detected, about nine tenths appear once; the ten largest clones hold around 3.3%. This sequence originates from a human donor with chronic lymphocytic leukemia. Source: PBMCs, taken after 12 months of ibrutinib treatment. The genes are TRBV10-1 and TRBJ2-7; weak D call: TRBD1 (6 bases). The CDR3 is CASSEPRTVSYEQYF. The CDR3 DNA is TGCGCCAGCAGTGAGCCTCGGACAGTCTCCTACGAGCAGTACTTC.